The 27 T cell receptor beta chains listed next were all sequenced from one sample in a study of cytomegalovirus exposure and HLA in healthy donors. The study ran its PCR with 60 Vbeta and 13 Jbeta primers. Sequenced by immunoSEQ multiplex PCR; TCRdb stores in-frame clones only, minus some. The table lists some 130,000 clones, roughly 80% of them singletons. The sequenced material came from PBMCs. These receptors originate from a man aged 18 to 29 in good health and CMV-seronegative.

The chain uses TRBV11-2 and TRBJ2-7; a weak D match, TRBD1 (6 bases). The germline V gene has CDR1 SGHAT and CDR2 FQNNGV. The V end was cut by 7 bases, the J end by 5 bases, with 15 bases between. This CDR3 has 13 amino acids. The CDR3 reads CASIFRAGDEQYF. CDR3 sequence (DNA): TGTGCCAGCATCTTTCGGGCAGGGGACGAGCAGTACTTC.

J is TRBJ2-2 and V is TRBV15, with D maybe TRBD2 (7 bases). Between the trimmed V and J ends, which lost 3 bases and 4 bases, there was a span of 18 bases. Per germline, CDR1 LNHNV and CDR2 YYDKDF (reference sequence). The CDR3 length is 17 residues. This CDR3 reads CATSRGTLARVTGELFF. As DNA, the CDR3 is TGTGCCACCAGCAGGGGGACACTAGCGAGGGTCACCGGGGAGCTGTTTTTT.

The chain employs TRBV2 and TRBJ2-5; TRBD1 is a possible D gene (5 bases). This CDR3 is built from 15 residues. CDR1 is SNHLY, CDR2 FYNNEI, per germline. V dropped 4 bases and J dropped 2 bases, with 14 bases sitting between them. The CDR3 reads CASSGYRFRQETQYF. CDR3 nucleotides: TGTGCCAGCAGTGGTTACAGGTTCAGGCAAGAGACCCAGTACTTC.

The CDR3 nucleotides are TGTGCCAGCTCACCACCGTCGACAGGGCTCCAAGAGACCCAGTACTTC. It encodes CASSPPSTGLQETQYF. The rearrangement uses TRBV18 and TRBJ2-5; 7 bases align to TRBD1. V trimming: 0 bases; J trimming: 1 base; junction bases outside the gene matches: 5. The CDR3 runs 16 residues. From germline, CDR1 is KGHSH and CDR2 LQKENI.

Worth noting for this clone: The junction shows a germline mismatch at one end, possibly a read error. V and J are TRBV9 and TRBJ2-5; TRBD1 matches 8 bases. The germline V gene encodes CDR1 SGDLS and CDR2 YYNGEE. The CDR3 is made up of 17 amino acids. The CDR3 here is CAGSVDGPQGAKETQYF. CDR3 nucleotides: TGTGCCGGCAGCGTAGACGGCCCTCAGGGGGCGAAGGAGACCCAGTACTTC.

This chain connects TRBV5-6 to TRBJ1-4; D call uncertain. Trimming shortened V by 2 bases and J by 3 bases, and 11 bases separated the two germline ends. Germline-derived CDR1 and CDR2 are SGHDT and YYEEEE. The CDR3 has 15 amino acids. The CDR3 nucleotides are TGTGCCAGCAGCTTTTTTCCAGTATCTAATGAAAAACTGTTTTTT. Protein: CASSFFPVSNEKLFF. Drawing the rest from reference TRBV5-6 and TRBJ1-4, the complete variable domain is DAGVTQSPTHLIKTRGQQVTLRCSPKSGHDTVSWYQQALGQGPQFIFQYYEEEERQRGNFPDRFSGHQFPNYSSELNVNALLLGDSALYLCASSFFPVSNEKLFFGSGTQLSVL.

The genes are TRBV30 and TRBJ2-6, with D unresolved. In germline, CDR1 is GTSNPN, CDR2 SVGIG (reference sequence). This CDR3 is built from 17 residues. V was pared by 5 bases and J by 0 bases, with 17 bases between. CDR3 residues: CAWDVGPASSGANVLTF. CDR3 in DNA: TGTGCCTGGGACGTGGGCCCAGCTTCCTCTGGGGCCAACGTCCTGACTTTC.

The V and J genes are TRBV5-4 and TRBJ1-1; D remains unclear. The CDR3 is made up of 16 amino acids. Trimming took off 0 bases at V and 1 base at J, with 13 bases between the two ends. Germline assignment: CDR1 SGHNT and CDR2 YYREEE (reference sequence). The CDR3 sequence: CASSLENYPGNTEAFF. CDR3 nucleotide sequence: TGTGCCAGCAGCTTGGAGAATTACCCCGGGAACACTGAAGCTTTCTTT.

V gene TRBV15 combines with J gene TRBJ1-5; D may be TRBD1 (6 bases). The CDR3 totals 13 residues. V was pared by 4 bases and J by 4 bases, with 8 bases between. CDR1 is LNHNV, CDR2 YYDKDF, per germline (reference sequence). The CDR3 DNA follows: TGTGCCACCAGCACAGGGGCTAATCAGCCCCAGCATTTT. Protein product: CATSTGANQPQHF.

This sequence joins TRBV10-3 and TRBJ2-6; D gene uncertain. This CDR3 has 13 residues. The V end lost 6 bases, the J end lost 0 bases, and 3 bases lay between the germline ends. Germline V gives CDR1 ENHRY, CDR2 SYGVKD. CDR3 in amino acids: CAISGSGANVLTF. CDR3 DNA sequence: TGTGCCATCAGCGGCTCTGGGGCCAACGTCCTGACTTTC.

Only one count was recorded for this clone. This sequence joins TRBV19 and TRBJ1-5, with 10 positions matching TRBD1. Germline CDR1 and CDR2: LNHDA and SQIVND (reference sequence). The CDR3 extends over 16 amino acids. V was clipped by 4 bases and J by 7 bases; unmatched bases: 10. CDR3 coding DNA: TGTGCCAGTAGTACCCCCCCGGGACAGGGGAGACAGCCCCAGCATTTT. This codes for CASSTPPGQGRQPQHF.

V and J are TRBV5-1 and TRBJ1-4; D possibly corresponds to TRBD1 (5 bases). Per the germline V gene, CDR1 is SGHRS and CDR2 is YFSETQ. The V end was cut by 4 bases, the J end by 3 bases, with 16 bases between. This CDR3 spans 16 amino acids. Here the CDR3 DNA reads TGCGCCAGCAGCCAACAAGACAGCGCGGCTAATGAAAAACTGTTTTTT. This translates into CASSQQDSAANEKLFF.

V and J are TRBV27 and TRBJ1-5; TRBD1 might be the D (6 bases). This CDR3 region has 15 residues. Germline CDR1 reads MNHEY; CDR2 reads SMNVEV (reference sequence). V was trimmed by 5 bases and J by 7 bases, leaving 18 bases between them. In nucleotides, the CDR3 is TGTGCCAGCAGTCCAGACTTGACAGGAAGACAGCCCCAGCATTTT. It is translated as CASSPDLTGRQPQHF.

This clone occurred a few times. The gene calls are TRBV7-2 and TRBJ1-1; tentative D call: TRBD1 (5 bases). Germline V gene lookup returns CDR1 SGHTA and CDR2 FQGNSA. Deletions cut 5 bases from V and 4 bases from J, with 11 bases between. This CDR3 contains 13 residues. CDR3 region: CASSPRVRTEAFF. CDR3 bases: TGTGCCAGCAGCCCCAGGGTGCGCACTGAAGCTTTCTTT.

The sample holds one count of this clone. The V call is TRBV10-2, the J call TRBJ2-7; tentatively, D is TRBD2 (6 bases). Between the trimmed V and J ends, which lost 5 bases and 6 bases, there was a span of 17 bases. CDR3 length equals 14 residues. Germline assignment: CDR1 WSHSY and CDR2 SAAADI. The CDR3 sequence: CASSLTSPPGEQYF. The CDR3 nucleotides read TGCGCCAGCAGTCTTACTAGCCCTCCCGGCGAGCAGTACTTC.

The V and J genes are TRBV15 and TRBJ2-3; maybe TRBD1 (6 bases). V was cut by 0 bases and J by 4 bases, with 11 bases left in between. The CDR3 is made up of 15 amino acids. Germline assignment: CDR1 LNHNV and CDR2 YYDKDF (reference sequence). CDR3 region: CATSRDQSGADTQYF. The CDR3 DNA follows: TGTGCCACCAGCAGAGATCAATCAGGGGCAGATACGCAGTATTTT.

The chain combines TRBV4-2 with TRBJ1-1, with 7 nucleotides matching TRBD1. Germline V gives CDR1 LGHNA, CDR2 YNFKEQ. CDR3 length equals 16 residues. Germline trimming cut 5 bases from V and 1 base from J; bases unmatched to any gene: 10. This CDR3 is CASSAIPGTANTEAFF. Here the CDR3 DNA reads TGTGCCAGCAGCGCAATCCCCGGGACAGCGAACACTGAAGCTTTCTTT.

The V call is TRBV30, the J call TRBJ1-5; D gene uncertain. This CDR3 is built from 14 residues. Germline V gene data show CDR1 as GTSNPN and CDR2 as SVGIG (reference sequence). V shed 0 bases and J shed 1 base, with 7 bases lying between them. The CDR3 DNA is TGTGCCTGGAGTGTACTGCACAGCAATCAGCCCCAGCATTTT. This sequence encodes CAWSVLHSNQPQHF. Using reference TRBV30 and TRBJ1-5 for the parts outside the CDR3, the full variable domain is SQTIHQWPATLVQPVGSPLSLECTVEGTSNPNLYWYRQAAGRGLQLLFYSVGIGQISSEVPQNLSASRPQDRQFILSSKKLLLSDSGFYLCAWSVLHSNQPQHFGDGTRLSIL.

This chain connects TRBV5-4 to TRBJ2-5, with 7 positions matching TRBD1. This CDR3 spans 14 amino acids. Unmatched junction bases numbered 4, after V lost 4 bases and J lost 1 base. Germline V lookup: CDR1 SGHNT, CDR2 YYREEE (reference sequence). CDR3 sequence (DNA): TGTGCCAGCAGCCCATGGGACAGCCAAGAGACCCAGTACTTC. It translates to CASSPWDSQETQYF.

The CDR3 here is CASSVPGQGLGGTEAFF. DNA of the CDR3: TGTGCCAGCAGTGTCCCGGGACAGGGGTTGGGGGGAACTGAAGCTTTCTTT. The chain uses TRBV6-1 and TRBJ1-1, with 10 bases aligning to TRBD1. Losses at the gene ends were 4 bases for V and 5 bases for J; bases not matched to a gene: 13. CDR1 is MNHNS, CDR2 SASEGT, per germline. CDR3 length: 17 residues.

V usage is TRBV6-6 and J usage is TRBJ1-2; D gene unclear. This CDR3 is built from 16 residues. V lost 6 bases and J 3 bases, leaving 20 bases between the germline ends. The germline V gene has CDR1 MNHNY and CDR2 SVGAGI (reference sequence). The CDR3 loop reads CASSHLSRSDYYGYTF. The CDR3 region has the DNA TGTGCCAGCAGCCATTTAAGCAGGTCCGATTACTATGGCTACACCTTC.

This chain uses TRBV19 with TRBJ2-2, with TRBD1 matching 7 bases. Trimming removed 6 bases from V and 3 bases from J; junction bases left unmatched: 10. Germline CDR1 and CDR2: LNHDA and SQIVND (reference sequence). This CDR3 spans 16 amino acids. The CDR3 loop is CASRTPGQTYTGELFF. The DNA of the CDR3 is TGTGCCAGTAGGACCCCGGGACAGACCTACACCGGGGAGCTGTTTTTT.

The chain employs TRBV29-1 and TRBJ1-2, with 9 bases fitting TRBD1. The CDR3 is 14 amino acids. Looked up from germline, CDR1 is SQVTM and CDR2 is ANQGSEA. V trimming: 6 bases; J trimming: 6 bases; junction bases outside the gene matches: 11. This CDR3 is CSVRINRGLDGYTF. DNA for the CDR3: TGCAGCGTCCGGATTAACAGGGGGCTAGATGGCTACACCTTC.

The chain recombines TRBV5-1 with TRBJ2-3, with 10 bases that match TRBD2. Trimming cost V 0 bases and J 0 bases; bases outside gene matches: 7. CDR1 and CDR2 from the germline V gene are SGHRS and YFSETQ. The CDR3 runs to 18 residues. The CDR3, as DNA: TGCGCCAGCAGCTTGGTTACTAGCGGGGACGATAGCACAGATACGCAGTATTTT. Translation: CASSLVTSGDDSTDTQYF.

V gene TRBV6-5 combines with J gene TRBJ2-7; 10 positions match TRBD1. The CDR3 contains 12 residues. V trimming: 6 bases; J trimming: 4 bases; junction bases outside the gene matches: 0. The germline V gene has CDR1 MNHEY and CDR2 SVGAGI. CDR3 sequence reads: CASRDRGYEQYF. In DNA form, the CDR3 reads TGTGCCAGCAGGGACAGGGGGTACGAGCAGTACTTC.

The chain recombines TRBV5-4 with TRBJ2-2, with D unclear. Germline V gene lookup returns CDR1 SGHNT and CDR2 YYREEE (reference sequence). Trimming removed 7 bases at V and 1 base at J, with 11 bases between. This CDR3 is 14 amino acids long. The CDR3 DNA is TGTGCCAGCGCCAACACAAGGAACACCGGGGAGCTGTTTTTT. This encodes CASANTRNTGELFF.

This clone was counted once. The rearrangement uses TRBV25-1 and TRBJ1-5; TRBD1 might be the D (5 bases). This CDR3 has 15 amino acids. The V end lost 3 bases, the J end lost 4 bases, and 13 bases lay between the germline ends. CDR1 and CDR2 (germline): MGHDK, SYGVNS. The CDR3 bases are TGTGCCAGCAGTGATTTACAGGAAAGAAATCAGCCCCAGCATTTT. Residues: CASSDLQERNQPQHF.